Below, 26 T cell receptor beta chains from the same sample are listed, as sequenced in a study of blood T cells in healthy people across ages. It was with a sample-barcoded 5' primer and a J-beta primer mix that a second PCR of about 6 to 12 cycles was run. TCRdb re-analysed the 5' RACE reads in MiXCR, keeping a single row per CDR3 protein. The sample yields some 900,000 distinct CDR3 sequences, under 50% seen once. The specimen was blood. The receptors come from a young man in good health.

Details on this clonotype: A read error may produce the germline difference seen at one junction end. The CDR3 reads CVSSPQQGPNEKLFF. The CDR3 coding sequence is TGTGTCAGCAGCCCACAACAGGGGCCTAATGAAAAACTGTTTTTT. V is TRBV7-9 and J is TRBJ1-4, with 7 bases identical to TRBD1. The length of the CDR3 is 15 residues. CDR1 and CDR2 (germline): SEHNR, FQNEAQ (reference sequence).

In its sample, this clonotype was seen a few times. The rearrangement uses TRBV4-3 and TRBJ2-4; 9 nucleotides agree with TRBD1. With 1 base clipped from V and 13 bases from J, the junction kept 11 bases outside the gene matches. This CDR3 comprises 15 residues. Germline lookup yields CDR1 LGHNA and CDR2 YSLEER. DNA for the CDR3: TGCGCCAGCAGCCAAGGTGGGACAGGGACTGAAGAGCAGTACTTC. It specifies CASSQGGTGTEEQYF.

The gene calls are TRBV10-3 and TRBJ2-1, with 8 bases fitting TRBD2. There are 14 residues in the CDR3. V shed 11 bases, J shed 6 bases, and the junction held 12 bases outside the gene matches. Germline V gives CDR1 ENHRY, CDR2 SYGVKD. Written as DNA, the CDR3 is TGTGCCTCACGGTCGACTAGCGAAAGCAATGAGCAGTTCTTC. It is translated as CASRSTSESNEQFF.

The chain employs TRBV12-3 or TRBV12-4 and TRBJ1-2; maybe TRBD1 (5 bases). The CDR3 is made up of 11 amino acids. V lost 8 bases and J lost 8, with 12 bases in between. DNA of the CDR3: TGTGCCAGCGGTCAGGGTGGCGGCTACACCTTC. Translation: CASGQGGGYTF.

The chain links TRBV3-1 to TRBJ2-5; D is perhaps TRBD2 (7 bases). Germline V gene sequence: CDR1 LGHDT, CDR2 YNNKEL (reference sequence). Trimming cost V 4 bases and J 3 bases, with 18 bases left between them. The CDR3 sequence is 16 residues long. CDR3 in amino acids: CASSPRGLSIKETQYF. CDR3 DNA: TGTGCCAGCAGCCCGCGGGGGCTATCGATCAAAGAGACCCAGTACTTC.

The table lists this clonotype with many counts. V is TRBV4-1 and J is TRBJ1-5; no definite D call. The germline CDR1 and CDR2 sequences are MGHRA and YSYEKL. The CDR3 loop spans 16 amino acids. V was trimmed by 4 bases and J by 0 bases, leaving 13 bases between them. This CDR3 reads CASSPIPSDSNQPQHF. Written as DNA, the CDR3 is TGCGCCAGCAGCCCCATCCCATCGGATAGCAATCAGCCCCAGCATTTT.

This clonotype has only a few counts. V usage is TRBV20-1 and J usage is TRBJ1-1; D is uncertain. Looked up from germline, CDR1 is DFQATT and CDR2 is SNEGSKA (reference sequence). The CDR3 runs 14 residues. Trimming pared 3 bases from V and 1 base from J, leaving 12 bases between. The CDR3 protein is CSASLGLGNTEAFF. The CDR3 DNA sequence: TGCAGTGCTAGTTTAGGGTTGGGGAACACTGAAGCTTTCTTT.

This clonotype has more than one count but fewer than ten. CDR3 bases: TGCGCCAGCAGCCAAGATACGGGAAGATACAATGAGCAGTTCTTC. Translating gives CASSQDTGRYNEQFF. V gene TRBV4-1 combines with J gene TRBJ2-1; perhaps TRBD2 as D (5 bases). The CDR3 covers 15 residues. Trimming pared 0 bases from V and 4 bases from J, leaving 10 bases between. CDR1 is MGHRA, CDR2 YSYEKL, per germline.

The chain recombines TRBV5-6 with TRBJ2-1, with TRBD2 identical over 9 bases. The CDR3 loop spans 15 amino acids. Germline lookup yields CDR1 SGHDT and CDR2 YYEEEE. The ends lost 3 bases at V and 10 bases at J; junction bases unmatched: 11. In DNA form, the CDR3 reads TGTGCCAGCAGCTCCCGTGGTAGCGGGGGCTACGAGCAGTTCTTC. This encodes CASSSRGSGGYEQFF.

In this sample, this clonotype turned up a few times. The chain uses TRBV7-2 and TRBJ1-1; D not resolved. The CDR3 extends over 12 amino acids. Trimming pared 6 bases from V and 3 bases from J, leaving 8 bases between. Germline V lookup: CDR1 SGHTA, CDR2 FQGNSA. This CDR3 reads CASSPEYTEAFF. The CDR3 DNA sequence: TGTGCCAGCAGTCCAGAGTACACTGAAGCTTTCTTT.

CDR3 loop: CASSDQGQETQYF. For the CDR3, the DNA is TGTGCCAGCAGTGATCAGGGGCAAGAGACCCAGTACTTC. The chain links TRBV2 to TRBJ2-5; D may be TRBD1 (6 bases). The CDR3 has 13 amino acids. V was trimmed by 3 bases and J by 2 bases, leaving 7 bases between them. Looked up from germline, CDR1 is SNHLY and CDR2 is FYNNEI.

The chain recombines TRBV11-1 with TRBJ1-6; 8 bases align to TRBD1. CDR1 is SGHAT, CDR2 FQDESV, per germline (reference sequence). V was clipped by 8 bases and J by 5 bases; unmatched bases: 8. The CDR3 runs to 15 residues. DNA of the CDR3: TGTGCCAGCCGGTCGTCGACAGGGGATAATTCACCCCTCCACTTT. This encodes CASRSSTGDNSPLHF.

As DNA, the CDR3 is TGTGCCAGCAGTTCCCCGGGACAGAAAAAGCTTGGCTACACCTTC. It translates to CASSSPGQKKLGYTF. The rearrangement uses TRBV6-5 and TRBJ1-2; TRBD1 matches at 7 bases. Trimming cost V 4 bases and J 7 bases; bases outside gene matches: 12. Germline CDR1 is MNHEY and CDR2 is SVGAGI. The CDR3 totals 15 residues.

This clonotype was detected many times. The chain employs TRBV4-2 and TRBJ2-5; the D gene is possibly TRBD1 (6 bases). V was shortened by 0 bases and J by 2 bases, with 19 bases between the two germline ends. Germline V gives CDR1 LGHNA, CDR2 YNFKEQ. The CDR3 runs to 18 residues. The DNA of the CDR3 is TGTGCCAGCAGCCAAGATCCAATAGGGGCCACAGGGCAAGAGACCCAGTACTTC. Amino acids: CASSQDPIGATGQETQYF.

V gene TRBV5-1 combines with J gene TRBJ2-7; the match to TRBD1 covers 8 bases. This CDR3 spans 15 amino acids. From germline, CDR1 is SGHRS and CDR2 YFSETQ. V lost 7 bases to trimming and J lost 6 bases; unmatched junction nucleotides: 15. CDR3 DNA sequence: TGCGCCAGCTCCTCTACCGGGACAGGATCCAGCGAGCAGTACTTC. Translation: CASSSTGTGSSEQYF.

This clonotype was seen more than once but under ten times. V and J are TRBV20-1 and TRBJ2-7; D may be TRBD2 (6 bases). Trimming cost V 0 bases and J 2 bases, with 11 bases left between them. The germline CDR1 and CDR2 sequences are DFQATT and SNEGSKA (reference sequence). The CDR3 spans 14 residues. The CDR3 region is CSAREGGLTYEQYF. The CDR3 nucleotides are TGCAGTGCTAGAGAGGGGGGTCTAACCTACGAGCAGTACTTC.

This clonotype has only a few counts. The chain carries TRBV28 and TRBJ1-2; a possible D gene is TRBD1 (6 bases). CDR1 is MDHEN, CDR2 SYDVKM, per germline. The V and J ends lost 3 bases and 0 bases respectively, with 11 bases between them. The CDR3 is 15 amino acids. For the CDR3, the DNA is TGTGCCAGCAGTTTCTCAGGGGCATCTAACTATGGCTACACCTTC. This gives the protein CASSFSGASNYGYTF.

The V gene is TRBV28, the J gene TRBJ2-3; 8 bases agree with TRBD1. CDR1 MDHEN and CDR2 SYDVKM come from the germline V gene. The CDR3 contains 17 residues. Trimming removed 4 bases from V and 0 bases from J; junction bases left unmatched: 9. CDR3 amino acids: CASSSYTGGASTDTQYF. The CDR3 DNA reads as TGTGCCAGCAGTTCGTACACAGGGGGAGCTAGCACAGATACGCAGTATTTT.

V usage is TRBV12-3 or TRBV12-4 and J usage is TRBJ1-6; TRBD1 matches 10 bases. The V segment lost 7 bases and the J segment 8 bases; nucleotides outside the gene matches: 11. The CDR3 sequence is 16 residues long. Here the CDR3 DNA reads TGTGCCAGCACCTTATCGCCGGGGACAGGGGATTCACCCCTCCACTTT. Protein: CASTLSPGTGDSPLHF.

This rearrangement joins TRBV4-1 to TRBJ1-5, with 8 positions matching TRBD1. V gave up 4 bases and J gave up 1 base; unmatched junction bases: 9. Per germline, CDR1 MGHRA and CDR2 YSYEKL. The CDR3 loop spans 17 amino acids. CDR3 in amino acids: CASSPLQGAVSNQPQHF. The CDR3 DNA is TGCGCCAGCAGCCCGCTTCAGGGGGCGGTCAGCAATCAGCCCCAGCATTTT.

This clonotype has only one observation. This rearrangement joins TRBV28 to TRBJ1-2; D uncertain. The V gene lost 6 bases and the J gene lost 2 bases, with 10 bases spanning the gap. The germline V gene has CDR1 MDHEN and CDR2 SYDVKM. CDR3 size: 13 residues. The CDR3 coding sequence is TGTGCCAGCAGGGCCGGGATAAACTATGGCTACACCTTC. Amino acid sequence: CASRAGINYGYTF.

This clonotype was counted only a few times. The chain carries TRBV5-1 and TRBJ2-3; D may be TRBD1 (6 bases). The CDR3 loop spans 15 amino acids. CDR1 and CDR2 from the germline V gene are SGHRS and YFSETQ. V was trimmed by 4 bases and J by 3 bases, leaving 15 bases between them. The CDR3 nucleotides are TGCGCCAGCAGCCTTACAGGGTTGACTACAGATACGCAGTATTTT. This encodes CASSLTGLTTDTQYF.

The sample holds many counts of this clonotype. This sequence joins TRBV20-1 and TRBJ2-5, with 9 bases fitting TRBD2. CDR1 and CDR2 (germline): DFQATT, SNEGSKA (reference sequence). V shed 6 bases and J 4 bases; nucleotides not matched to a gene: 3. There are 12 residues in the CDR3. In DNA form, the CDR3 reads TGCAGTGCCAGCGGGGGGCGAGAGACCCAGTACTTC. It codes for CSASGGRETQYF.

This clonotype has just a few counts. The CDR3 here is CASSPGQGGNTEAFF. The CDR3 coding sequence is TGTGCCAGCAGCCCGGGACAGGGTGGGAACACTGAAGCTTTCTTT. This chain links TRBV11-2 with TRBJ1-1; 9 bases are shared with TRBD1. The germline gives CDR1 SGHAT, CDR2 FQNNGV. V gave up 5 bases and J gave up 1 base; unmatched junction bases: 5. The CDR3 runs 15 residues.

This chain links TRBV6-2 or TRBV6-3 with TRBJ2-4; D is possibly TRBD1 (6 bases). Germline values: CDR1 MNHEY, CDR2 SVGEGT. CDR3 size: 15 residues. The V end was cut by 5 bases, the J end by 1 base, with 12 bases between. The CDR3 coding sequence is TGTGCCAGCAGTACAGGGATTTCGGCCAAAAACATTCAGTACTTC. It is translated as CASSTGISAKNIQYF.

This rearrangement joins TRBV6-5 to TRBJ1-5; D is unclear. There are 13 residues in the CDR3. Germline V gene sequence: CDR1 MNHEY, CDR2 SVGAGI. V shed 5 bases and J shed 6 bases, with 11 bases lying between them. This CDR3 reads CASSDGPRQPQHF. For the CDR3, the DNA is TGTGCCAGCAGTGACGGCCCCCGTCAGCCCCAGCATTTT.